This T cell receptor beta chain was observed in a study of cytomegalovirus exposure and HLA in healthy donors. The PCR had 60 Vbeta and 13 Jbeta primers. Libraries were prepared by immunoSEQ multiplex PCR; TCRdb keeps only in-frame clonotypes and omits some of them. The profile shows approximately 68,000 clones, approximately 77% of them singletons. The CDR3 contains 14 residues. V lost 0 bases to trimming and J lost 9 bases, with 12 bases between them. The germline gives CDR1 SGHVS, CDR2 FNYEAQ. The sequence was collected from a woman in her 30s in good health and CMV-seropositive. The chain links TRBV7-6 to TRBJ2-1; no firm D call. The sequencing input was PBMCs. CDR3 residues: CASSLAGSRSEQFF. In DNA, the CDR3 is TGTGCCAGCAGCTTAGCCGGCAGCCGGAGTGAGCAGTTCTTC.